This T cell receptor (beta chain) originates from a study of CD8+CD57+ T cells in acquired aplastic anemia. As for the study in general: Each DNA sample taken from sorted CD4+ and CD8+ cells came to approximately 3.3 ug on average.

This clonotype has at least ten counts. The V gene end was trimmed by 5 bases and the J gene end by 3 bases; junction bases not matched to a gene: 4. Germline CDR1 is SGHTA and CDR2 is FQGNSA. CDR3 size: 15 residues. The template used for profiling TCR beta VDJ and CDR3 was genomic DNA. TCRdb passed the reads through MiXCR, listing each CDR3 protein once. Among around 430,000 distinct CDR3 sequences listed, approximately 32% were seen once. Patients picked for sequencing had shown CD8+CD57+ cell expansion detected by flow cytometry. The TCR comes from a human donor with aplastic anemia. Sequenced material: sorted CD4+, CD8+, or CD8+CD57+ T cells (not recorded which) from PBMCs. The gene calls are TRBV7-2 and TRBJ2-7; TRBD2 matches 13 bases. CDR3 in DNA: TGTGCCAGCAGCCTCGGACTAGCGGGGGTCTACGAGCAGTACTTC. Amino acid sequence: CASSLGLAGVYEQYF.